This T cell receptor beta chain is from a study of T cell changes during pregnancy in multiple sclerosis (dated by TCRdb to about 2019). About the full investigation: In women with multiple sclerosis, the researchers looked at how the T cell repertoire shifted as pregnancy progressed.

This clone has more than one count but fewer than ten. The antigen this receptor binds is unknown. No base qualities exist here, and no much larger clone lies one base off it. For this chain, trimming is 11 bases at the V end and 8 bases at the J end, and the number of junction bases without a gene match is 12. The germline V gene provides CDR1 SNHLY and CDR2 FYNNEI. From the cysteine up to the phenylalanine, the CDR3 has a length of 14 residues. Left in the record is the CDR3 DNA by itself, 42 bases read in frame from the first base. The library was prepared using the immunoSEQ multiplex PCR assay. TCRdb mirrors the immuneACCESS table, restricted to in-frame sequences. Some clones are absent from its copies; in checked studies, under half trace to an unresolved V gene, and the reason for the others is unknown. This sample has approximately 100,000 clones in its table, and 85% to 95% of those were observed once. The top ten clones comprise under 1.5% of the sample.

The receptor chain draws on TRBV2 and TRBJ1-6; the junction holds 7 bases that match TRBD1. The specimen comprised peripheral blood, sampled in the second trimester of pregnancy. The receptor's source is a female donor with multiple sclerosis, enrolled in a pregnancy study. The DNA sequence is TGTGCCGTAATAGCGACAGGGCTAGATTCACCCCTCCACTTT. It codes for CAVIATGLDSPLHF.